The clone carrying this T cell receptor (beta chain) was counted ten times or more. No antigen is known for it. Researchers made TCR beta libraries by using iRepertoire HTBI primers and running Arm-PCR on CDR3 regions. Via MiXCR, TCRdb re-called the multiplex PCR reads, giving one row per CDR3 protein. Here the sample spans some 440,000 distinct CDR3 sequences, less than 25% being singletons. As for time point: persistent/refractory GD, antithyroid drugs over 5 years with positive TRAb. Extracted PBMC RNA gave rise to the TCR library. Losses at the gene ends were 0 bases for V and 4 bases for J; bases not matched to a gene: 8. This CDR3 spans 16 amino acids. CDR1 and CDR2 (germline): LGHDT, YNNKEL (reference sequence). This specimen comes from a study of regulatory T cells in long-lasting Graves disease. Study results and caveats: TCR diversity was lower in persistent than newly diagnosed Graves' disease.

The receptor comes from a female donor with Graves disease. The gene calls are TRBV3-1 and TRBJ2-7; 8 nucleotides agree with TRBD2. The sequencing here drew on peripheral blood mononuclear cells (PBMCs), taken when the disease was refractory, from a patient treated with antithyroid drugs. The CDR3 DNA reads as TGTGCCAGCAGCCAAGATCTTAAGCGGGAGTTTTACGAGCAGTACTTC. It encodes CASSQDLKREFYEQYF.